The next 16 T cell receptor beta chains were all read from a single sample in a study of T cell repertoires in cytomegalovirus infection. TCRdb re-called the reads with MiXCR, one entry per CDR3 protein. The sample holds approximately 630,000 distinct CDR3 sequences, roughly 24% seen once. Sequencing was carried out using CD8+ T cells from PBMCs. The receptors were sampled from a human donor in good health (CMV status not recorded). Some clones in this sample may be carry-over from other donors' samples.

This clonotype was recorded once. The chain combines TRBV7-9 with TRBJ1-2, with 8 bases identical to TRBD1. CDR1 is SEHNR and CDR2 is FQNEAQ in the germline V gene (reference sequence). The CDR3 has 15 amino acids. J lost 4 bases, V lost 1 base, and 5 bases had no gene match. Written as DNA, the CDR3 is TGTGCCAGCAGCTTAGGACAGGGGTTCAGCTATGGCTACACCTTC. Encoded protein: CASSLGQGFSYGYTF.

The rearrangement uses TRBV19 and TRBJ2-2; the D is unclear. This CDR3 comprises 16 residues. Germline-derived CDR1 and CDR2 are LNHDA and SQIVND (reference sequence). V dropped 5 bases and J dropped 2 bases, with 15 bases sitting between them. The CDR3 sequence is CASSPPWAANTGELFF. DNA of the CDR3: TGTGCCAGTAGTCCTCCCTGGGCAGCCAACACCGGGGAGCTGTTTTTT.

The CDR3 DNA follows: TGCAGTGCTAGAGATCTGGGGCTAGCGAACCCCTATACTAGCACAGATACGCAGTATTTT. Translating it yields CSARDLGLANPYTSTDTQYF. This chain connects TRBV20-1 to TRBJ2-3, with TRBD2 as a possible D gene (6 bases). The CDR3 is 20 amino acids. Germline V lookup: CDR1 DFQATT, CDR2 SNEGSKA (reference sequence). Trimming removed 0 bases from V and 0 bases from J, with 25 bases in between.

This clonotype was picked up a small number of times. J is TRBJ2-3 and V is TRBV20-1, with TRBD2 matching 10 bases. This CDR3 is 15 amino acids long. Germline loops: CDR1 DFQATT, CDR2 SNEGSKA (reference sequence). J lost 2 bases, V lost 4 bases, and 6 bases had no gene match. The CDR3 protein is CSANGLAVNTDTQYF. CDR3 nucleotides: TGCAGTGCTAACGGACTAGCGGTGAACACAGATACGCAGTATTTT.

In this sample, this clonotype turned up many times. V gene TRBV7-2 combines with J gene TRBJ2-7; D possibly uses TRBD1 or TRBD2 (5 bases each). Germline assignment: CDR1 SGHTA and CDR2 FQGNSA. This CDR3 contains 15 residues. V lost 0 bases, J lost 6 bases, and 15 bases lay in between. In DNA form, the CDR3 reads TGTGCCAGCAGCTTAGCGGTCAGGGAGAGGGGCGAGCAGTACTTC. Its protein product is CASSLAVRERGEQYF.

There are a few counts of this clonotype. The chain uses TRBV14 and TRBJ2-2; D is unresolved. Trimming stripped 1 base from V and 8 bases from J, with 8 bases between. Germline V gene sequence: CDR1 SGHDN, CDR2 FVKESK. The CDR3 totals 13 residues. The CDR3 nucleotides are TGTGCCAGCAGCCAAGGCGTAGGTGGGGAGCTGTTTTTT. Its protein is CASSQGVGGELFF. The complete variable domain, with remaining parts taken from reference TRBV14 and TRBJ2-2, reads EAGVTQFPSHSVIEKGQTVTLRCDPISGHDNLYWYRRVMGKEIKFLLHFVKESKQDESGMPNNRFLAERTGGTYSTLKVQPAELEDSGVYFCASSQGVGGELFFGEGSRLTVL.

This clonotype was counted at least ten times. The chain uses TRBV7-8 and TRBJ2-5; D remains unclear. The V and J ends lost 3 bases and 3 bases respectively, with 29 bases between them. CDR1 is SGHVS, CDR2 FQNEAQ, per germline. The CDR3 is 20 amino acids. The CDR3 region has the DNA TGTGCCAGCAGCTTGGTCTTGGGTTCAGGACCGAACTCGAACGAAGAGACCCAGTACTTC. Amino acids: CASSLVLGSGPNSNEETQYF.

This clonotype was picked up a small number of times. This chain joins TRBV4-3 and TRBJ2-1; TRBD1 aligns across 12 bases. The CDR3 contains 17 residues. In germline, CDR1 is LGHNA, CDR2 YSLEER. J was trimmed by 8 bases and V by 0 bases; bases with no gene match: 8. The CDR3 sequence is CASSQDGTGGMGDEQFF. Here the CDR3 DNA reads TGCGCCAGCAGCCAAGATGGGACAGGGGGCATGGGCGATGAGCAGTTCTTC.

In its sample, this clonotype was seen a few times. The genes are TRBV7-9 and TRBJ2-1; TRBD1 aligns across 7 bases. J was trimmed by 9 bases and V by 11 bases; bases with no gene match: 4. Germline loops: CDR1 SEHNR, CDR2 FQNEAQ (reference sequence). This CDR3 comprises 10 residues. The CDR3 loop is CAEGASEQFF. CDR3 nucleotide sequence: TGTGCCGAGGGGGCTTCTGAGCAGTTCTTC.

This clonotype has more than one count but fewer than ten. The rearrangement uses TRBV7-6 and TRBJ2-3; tentatively, D is TRBD1 (7 bases). The CDR3 extends over 15 amino acids. The V gene lost 4 bases and the J gene lost 1 base, with 12 bases spanning the gap. The germline gives CDR1 SGHVS, CDR2 FNYEAQ. CDR3 residues: CASSSGGLGTDTQYF. CDR3 DNA sequence: TGTGCCAGCAGCTCAGGGGGGCTTGGCACAGATACGCAGTATTTT.

This clonotype is a singleton in its sample. The V gene is TRBV9, the J gene TRBJ1-3, with D perhaps matching TRBD1 (5 bases). Per the germline V gene, CDR1 is SGDLS and CDR2 is YYNGEE. CDR3 size: 15 residues. The V end lost 0 bases, the J end lost 1 base, and 8 bases lay between the germline ends. The CDR3 is CASSVGRESGNTIYF. The CDR3 DNA reads as TGTGCCAGCAGCGTAGGCAGGGAGTCTGGAAACACCATATATTTT.

Only a few counts were recorded for this clonotype. The chain employs TRBV4-3 and TRBJ2-2; 7 bases line up with TRBD2. From germline, CDR1 is LGHNA and CDR2 YSLEER. The J segment lost 1 base and the V segment lost 0 bases, leaving 2 bases of the junction unmatched. The CDR3 has 16 amino acids. The CDR3 nucleotides are TGCGCCAGCAGCCAAGATTGGGGGGGGAACACCGGGGAGCTGTTTTTT. Its translation: CASSQDWGGNTGELFF.

This clonotype was seen a few times. This chain uses TRBV3-1 with TRBJ1-4; no clear D. The CDR3 sequence is 15 residues long. Looked up from germline, CDR1 is LGHDT and CDR2 is YNNKEL (reference sequence). V lost 0 bases and J lost 0, with 5 bases in between. CDR3 residues: CASSQDGATNEKLFF. As DNA, the CDR3 is TGTGCCAGCAGCCAAGATGGGGCAACTAATGAAAAACTGTTTTTT.

This clonotype was found many times. The chain couples TRBV7-9 to TRBJ1-6; D may be TRBD1 (6 bases). The CDR3 has 16 amino acids. The V gene's germline CDR1 is SEHNR and CDR2 FQNEAQ (reference sequence). V gave up 0 bases and J gave up 4 bases, with 10 bases separating them. The CDR3 loop reads CASSLARTEYNSPLHF. Written as DNA, the CDR3 is TGTGCCAGCAGCTTAGCGCGGACAGAGTATAATTCACCCCTCCACTTT.

This chain connects TRBV29-1 to TRBJ2-2, with 7 nucleotides matching TRBD1. V was pared by 4 bases and J by 7 bases, with 6 bases of the junction left unmatched. Germline values: CDR1 SQVTM, CDR2 ANQGSEA. This CDR3 region has 13 residues. The CDR3 sequence is CSVGGTVIGELFF. The CDR3 DNA is TGCAGCGTTGGTGGGACAGTCATCGGGGAGCTGTTTTTT.

This clonotype has a handful of counts. The rearrangement joins TRBV29-1 to TRBJ2-6; possible D gene TRBD1, 6 bases. V shed 3 bases and J shed 2 bases, with 14 bases lying between them. The CDR3 loop spans 16 amino acids. CDR1 is SQVTM, CDR2 ANQGSEA, per germline. The CDR3 protein is CSVENRASPGANVLTF. CDR3 DNA sequence: TGCAGCGTTGAGAACAGGGCCAGCCCTGGGGCCAACGTCCTGACTTTC.